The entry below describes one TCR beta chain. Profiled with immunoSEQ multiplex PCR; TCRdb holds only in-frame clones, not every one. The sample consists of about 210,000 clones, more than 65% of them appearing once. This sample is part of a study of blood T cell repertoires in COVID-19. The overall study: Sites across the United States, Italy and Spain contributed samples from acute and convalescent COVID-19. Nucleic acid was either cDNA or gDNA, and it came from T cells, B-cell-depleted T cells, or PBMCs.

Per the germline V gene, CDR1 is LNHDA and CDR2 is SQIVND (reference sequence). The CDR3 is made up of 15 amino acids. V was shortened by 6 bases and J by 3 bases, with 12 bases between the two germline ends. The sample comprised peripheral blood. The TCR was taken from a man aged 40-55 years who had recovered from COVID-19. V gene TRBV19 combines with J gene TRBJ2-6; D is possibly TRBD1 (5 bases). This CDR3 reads CASRGTGVGANVLTF. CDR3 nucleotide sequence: TGTGCCAGTAGGGGAACAGGTGTTGGGGCCAACGTCCTGACTTTC.